What follows are 14 T cell receptor beta chains derived from one specimen sequenced in a study of T cells in localized non-small cell lung cancer (dated by TCRdb to about 2020). The library was prepared using the immunoSEQ multiplex PCR assay. TCRdb re-hosts the immuneACCESS table, in-frame sequences only. Its copies lack some clones; in the studies checked, an unresolved V gene accounts for under half of them, and the cause for the rest is not known. This sample has more than 45,000 clones in its table, and 85% to 90% of those were observed once. The ten largest clones add up to approximately 2.4% of the sample. The source was PBMCs, collected before any cancer treatment. Every receptor here comes from a man aged 40-75 years with stage II lung adenocarcinoma.

The chain links TRBV30 to TRBJ2-3; TRBD1 matches 7 bases. This CDR3 is built from 17 residues. Germline V lookup: CDR1 GTSNPN, CDR2 SVGIG (reference sequence). V was pared by 2 bases and J by 0 bases, with 11 bases of the junction left unmatched. CDR3 residues: CAWSYLLQGDSTDTQYF. The CDR3 nucleotides are TGTGCCTGGAGTTATCTCCTCCAGGGGGATAGCACAGATACGCAGTATTTT.

The V call is TRBV19, the J call TRBJ2-3; no definite D call. Germline CDR1 reads LNHDA; CDR2 reads SQIVND (reference sequence). The CDR3 has 15 amino acids. Trimming pared 2 bases from V and 2 bases from J, leaving 11 bases between. In DNA form, the CDR3 reads TGTGCCAGTAGTATATCTAGTTCTAACACAGATACGCAGTATTTT. This codes for CASSISSSNTDTQYF.

The gene calls are TRBV5-4 and TRBJ1-2, with TRBD1 matching over 9 bases. Germline loops: CDR1 SGHNT, CDR2 YYREEE (reference sequence). V was clipped by 3 bases and J by 8 bases; unmatched bases: 11. The CDR3 is 15 amino acids. CDR3 bases: TGTGCCAGCAGCTACCCGGACAGGGGCGTTAACGGCTACACCTTC. This gives the protein CASSYPDRGVNGYTF.

This sequence joins TRBV5-1 and TRBJ2-5, with no clear D. This CDR3 has 15 amino acids. Germline V gives CDR1 SGHRS, CDR2 YFSETQ. Trimming took 1 base from V and 4 from J, leaving 14 bases between them. CDR3 sequence (DNA): TGCGCCAGCAGCTTGTTACCGGGTTCGGGAGAGACCCAGTACTTC. This encodes CASSLLPGSGETQYF.

The CDR3 reads CASSTFIRDSLQETQYF. The CDR3 DNA reads as TGTGCCAGCAGCACCTTTATCCGGGACAGCCTCCAAGAGACCCAGTACTTC. The chain carries TRBV7-8 and TRBJ2-5; 7 positions match TRBD1. V dropped 5 bases and J dropped 1; count of bases not matched to a gene: 13. The CDR3 is 17 residues long. The germline V gene encodes CDR1 SGHVS and CDR2 FQNEAQ.

This chain joins TRBV11-2 and TRBJ2-7; D uncertain. Trimming took 1 base from V and 2 from J, leaving 6 bases between them. Germline CDR1 SGHAT, CDR2 FQNNGV. The CDR3 is 13 residues long. The DNA for the CDR3 is TGTGCCAGCAGCTTAGGGGTTGCCTACGAGCAGTACGTC. It is translated as CASSLGVAYEQYV.

The chain couples TRBV29-1 to TRBJ1-2; 8 nucleotides match TRBD1. Germline loops: CDR1 SQVTM, CDR2 ANQGSEA. The CDR3 is 11 residues long. J lost 7 bases, V lost 7 bases, and 5 bases had no gene match. Written as DNA, the CDR3 is TGCAGCGAGTTAACAGGGGGTGGCTACACCTTC. It codes for CSELTGGGYTF.

V gene TRBV5-6 combines with J gene TRBJ2-1; D is uncertain. CDR1 SGHDT and CDR2 YYEEEE come from the germline V gene. The length of the CDR3 is 11 residues. Trimming removed 0 bases at V and 15 bases at J, with 10 bases between. The CDR3 bases are TGTGCCAGCAGCTTGGCCGGCAAGCCGTTCTTC. Translating gives CASSLAGKPFF.

The chain links TRBV18 to TRBJ1-2; D is ambiguous. Germline lookup yields CDR1 KGHSH and CDR2 LQKENI. V was pared by 1 base and J by 3 bases, with 15 bases between. The CDR3 runs 16 residues. In DNA form, the CDR3 reads TGTGCCAGCTCACCACGACCCTCCCTTCAGGACTATGGCTACACCTTC. As protein: CASSPRPSLQDYGYTF.

The chain couples TRBV11-1 to TRBJ2-3, with D possibly being TRBD1 (6 bases). The CDR3 is 14 residues long. Trimming removed 3 bases at V and 3 bases at J, with 10 bases between. Germline assignment: CDR1 SGHAT and CDR2 FQDESV (reference sequence). The CDR3 nucleotides are TGTGCCAGCAGCTTCACCAGGGGAACAGATACGCAGTATTTT. Translating gives CASSFTRGTDTQYF.

This CDR3 reads CAWSGSGYGYTF. The CDR3 DNA follows: TGTGCCTGGAGCGGGTCGGGCTATGGCTACACCTTC. V is TRBV30 and J is TRBJ1-2; D is ambiguous. CDR3 length equals 12 residues. In germline, CDR1 is GTSNPN, CDR2 SVGIG (reference sequence). The V gene lost 3 bases and the J gene lost 4 bases, with 9 bases spanning the gap. The full variable domain, in which reference TRBV30 and TRBJ1-2 provide the parts outside the CDR3, is SQTIHQWPATLVQPVGSPLSLECTVEGTSNPNLYWYRQAAGRGLQLLFYSVGIGQISSEVPQNLSASRPQDRQFILSSKKLLLSDSGFYLCAWSGSGYGYTFGSGTRLTVV.

The rearrangement links TRBV2 to TRBJ2-2, with 8 nucleotides matching TRBD1. J gave up 1 base and V 7 bases, and 11 bases lay outside the gene matches. The CDR3 consists of 17 residues. Germline CDR1 and CDR2: SNHLY and FYNNEI. Written as DNA, the CDR3 is TGTGCCAGCACCATTTCCGGGACAGGCCAGAACACCGGGGAGCTGTTTTTT. It codes for CASTISGTGQNTGELFF.

V usage is TRBV18 and J usage is TRBJ2-3; D is perhaps TRBD2 (6 bases). Trimming shortened V by 4 bases and J by 4 bases, and 18 bases separated the two germline ends. Germline V lookup: CDR1 KGHSH, CDR2 LQKENI. CDR3 size: 16 residues. CDR3 in amino acids: CASSLSATSGSDTQYF. CDR3 sequence (DNA): TGTGCCAGCTCACTCTCAGCGACTAGTGGTTCAGATACGCAGTATTTT. The full variable domain, its missing parts supplied by reference TRBV18 and TRBJ2-3, is NAGVMQNPRHLVRRRGQEARLRCSPMKGHSHVYWYRQLPEEGLKFMVYLQKENIIDESGMPKERFSAEFPKEGPSILRIQQVVRGDSAAYFCASSLSATSGSDTQYFGPGTRLTVL.

The rearrangement joins TRBV7-2 to TRBJ2-4; D not resolved. The CDR3 sequence is 13 residues long. Germline values: CDR1 SGHTA, CDR2 FQGNSA. V dropped 1 base and J dropped 4 bases, with 5 bases sitting between them. CDR3 protein: CASSLVSKNIQYF. In DNA form, the CDR3 reads TGTGCCAGCAGCTTAGTATCGAAAAACATTCAGTACTTC.